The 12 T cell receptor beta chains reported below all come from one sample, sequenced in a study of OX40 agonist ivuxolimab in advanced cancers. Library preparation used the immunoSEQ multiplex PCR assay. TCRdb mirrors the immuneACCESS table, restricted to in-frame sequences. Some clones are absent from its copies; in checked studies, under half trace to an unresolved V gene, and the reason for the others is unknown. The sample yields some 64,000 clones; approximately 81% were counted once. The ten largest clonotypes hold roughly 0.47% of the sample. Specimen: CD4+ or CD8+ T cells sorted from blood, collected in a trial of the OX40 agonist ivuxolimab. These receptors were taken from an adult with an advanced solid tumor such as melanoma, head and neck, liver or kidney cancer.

The DNA for the CDR3 is TGTGCCATCAGTGAGATACAGGGGTTTCAGCCCCAGCATTTT. Protein sequence: CAISEIQGFQPQHF. The V and J genes are TRBV10-3 and TRBJ1-5; 7 positions match TRBD1. Germline V CDR1 and CDR2: ENHRY, SYGVKD. Germline trimming cut 2 bases from V and 6 bases from J; bases unmatched to any gene: 4. This CDR3 has 14 residues.

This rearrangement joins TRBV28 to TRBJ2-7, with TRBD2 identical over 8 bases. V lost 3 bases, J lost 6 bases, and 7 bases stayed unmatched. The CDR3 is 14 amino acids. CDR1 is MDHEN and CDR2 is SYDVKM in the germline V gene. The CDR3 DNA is TGTGCCAGCAGTTTCGGCCTCGGGAGGGGCGAGCAGTACTTC. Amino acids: CASSFGLGRGEQYF.

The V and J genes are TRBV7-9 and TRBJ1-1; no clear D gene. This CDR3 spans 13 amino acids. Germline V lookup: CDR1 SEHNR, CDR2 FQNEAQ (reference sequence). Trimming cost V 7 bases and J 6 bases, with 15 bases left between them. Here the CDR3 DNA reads TGTGCCAGCACCTCGGCCGGGATTCCTGAAGCTTTCTTT. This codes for CASTSAGIPEAFF.

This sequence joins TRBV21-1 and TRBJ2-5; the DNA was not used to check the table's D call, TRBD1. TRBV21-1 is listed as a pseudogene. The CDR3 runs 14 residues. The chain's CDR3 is CASSKATGRGAQYF. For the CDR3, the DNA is TGTGCCAGCAGCAAAGCGACAGGGCGCGGGGCCCAGTACTTC.

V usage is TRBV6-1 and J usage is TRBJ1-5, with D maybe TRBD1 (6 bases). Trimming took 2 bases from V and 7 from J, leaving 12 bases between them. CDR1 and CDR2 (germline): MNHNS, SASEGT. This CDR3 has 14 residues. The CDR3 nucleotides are TGTGCCAGCAGTGAATGGGGGCCGGGACAGCCCCAGCATTTT. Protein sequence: CASSEWGPGQPQHF.

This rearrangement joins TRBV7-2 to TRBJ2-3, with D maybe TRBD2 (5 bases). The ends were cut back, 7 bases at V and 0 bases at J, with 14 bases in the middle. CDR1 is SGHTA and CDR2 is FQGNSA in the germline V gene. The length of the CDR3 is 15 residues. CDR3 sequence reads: CASILDYFSTDTQYF. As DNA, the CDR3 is TGTGCCAGCATCCTAGACTATTTTAGCACAGATACGCAGTATTTT.

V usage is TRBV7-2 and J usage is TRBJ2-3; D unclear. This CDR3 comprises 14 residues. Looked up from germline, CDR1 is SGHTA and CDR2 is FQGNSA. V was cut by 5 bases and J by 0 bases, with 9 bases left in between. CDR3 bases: TGTGCCAGCAGCACACCCGCCAGCACAGATACGCAGTATTTT. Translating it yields CASSTPASTDTQYF. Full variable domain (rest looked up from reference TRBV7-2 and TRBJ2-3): GAGVSQSPSNKVTEKGKDVELRCDPISGHTALYWYRQSLGQGLEFLIYFQGNSAPDKSGLPSDRFSAERTGGSVSTLTIQRTQQEDSAVYLCASSTPASTDTQYFGPGTRLTVL.

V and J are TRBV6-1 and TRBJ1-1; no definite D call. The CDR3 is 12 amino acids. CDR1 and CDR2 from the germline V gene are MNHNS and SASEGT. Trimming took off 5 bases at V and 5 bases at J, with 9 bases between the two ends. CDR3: CASSLGWTEAFF. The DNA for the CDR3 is TGTGCCAGCAGTCTCGGCTGGACTGAAGCTTTCTTT.

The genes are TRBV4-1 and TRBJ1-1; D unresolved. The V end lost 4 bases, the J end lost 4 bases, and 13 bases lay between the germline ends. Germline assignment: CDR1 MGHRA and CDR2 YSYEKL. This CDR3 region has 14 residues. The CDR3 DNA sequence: TGCGCCAGCAGCCCGCGACAAGGTGGCACTGAAGCTTTCTTT. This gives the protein CASSPRQGGTEAFF.

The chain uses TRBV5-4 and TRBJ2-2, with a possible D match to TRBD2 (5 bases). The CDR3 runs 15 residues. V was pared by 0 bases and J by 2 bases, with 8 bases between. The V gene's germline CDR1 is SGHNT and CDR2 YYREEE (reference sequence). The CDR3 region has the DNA TGTGCCAGCAGCTTGGGCCGGGGTAACACCGGGGAGCTGTTTTTT. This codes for CASSLGRGNTGELFF.

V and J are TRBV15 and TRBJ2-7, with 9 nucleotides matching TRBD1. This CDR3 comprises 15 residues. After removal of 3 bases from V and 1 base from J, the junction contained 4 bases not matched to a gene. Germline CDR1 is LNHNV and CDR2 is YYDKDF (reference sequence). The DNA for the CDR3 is TGTGCCACCAGCAGGCCGGACAGGGGATCCTACGAGCAGTACTTC. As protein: CATSRPDRGSYEQYF.

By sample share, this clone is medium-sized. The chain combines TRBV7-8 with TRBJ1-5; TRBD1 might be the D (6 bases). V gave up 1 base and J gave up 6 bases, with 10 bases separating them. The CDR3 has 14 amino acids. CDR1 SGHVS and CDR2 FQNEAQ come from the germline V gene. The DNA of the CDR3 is TGTGCCAGCAGCTTAGGAGGGGGTGGTCAGCCCCAGCATTTT. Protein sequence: CASSLGGGGQPQHF.